The 6 T cell receptor beta chains listed next were all sequenced from one sample in a study of T cells in Graves' hyperthyroidism and ophthalmopathy (dated 2019 in TCRdb). The library was made by multiplex PCR. TCRdb shows the sequencer as Illumina HiSeq 2000. Amplification of TCR beta CDR3 regions was carried out from RNA transcripts. For the first round of RT-PCR on the TCR CDR3, the HTBI primer set was used together with the Qiagen OneStep RT-PCR kit. In-frame beta chains were kept once TCRdb had trimmed the public reads at Q25 with fastp and called clones with MiXCR. Identical CDR3 proteins give one entry, which carries the most common genes and DNA. Within this sample are approximately 720,000 distinct CDR3 sequences, with roughly 20% of them counted one time only. Clones ranked in the top ten supply around 15% of the sample. Sequenced: blood. The receptors come from a woman in her fifties or sixties with Graves' hyperthyroidism that later progressed to Graves' ophthalmopathy.

Only a few counts were recorded for this clonotype. The gene calls are TRBV19 and TRBJ1-4, with no clear D. CDR1 and CDR2 (germline): LNHDA, SQIVND (reference sequence). The ends were cut back, 2 bases at V and 0 bases at J, with 13 bases in the middle. The CDR3 spans 17 residues. The CDR3 DNA reads as TGTGCCAGTAGTATATACCGGTCCACAACAACTAATGAAAAACTGTTTTTT. This encodes CASSIYRSTTTNEKLFF.

The sample holds one count of this clonotype. This chain uses TRBV7-3 with TRBJ2-1; tentative D call: TRBD2 (7 bases). This CDR3 is 17 amino acids long. CDR1 and CDR2 (germline): SGHTA, FQGTGA. The V end was cut by 5 bases, the J end by 7 bases, with 24 bases between. DNA for the CDR3: TGTGCCAGCAGCCCTCAAGGGGGGGCCGTTTCGGTAAATGAGCAGTTCTTC. Its protein is CASSPQGGAVSVNEQFF.

This clonotype was seen repeatedly, ten times or more. J is TRBJ2-3 and V is TRBV20-1; tentative D call: TRBD2 (5 bases). This CDR3 has 15 residues. CDR1 and CDR2 from the germline V gene are DFQATT and SNEGSKA (reference sequence). V was clipped by 2 bases and J by 3 bases, with 15 bases between them. CDR3 in DNA: TGCAGTGCTAGATATCGGGTGAGGGAGACAGATACGCAGTATTTT. Translating gives CSARYRVRETDTQYF.

At least ten counts were recorded for this clonotype. V is TRBV27 and J is TRBJ2-1; 7 bases line up with TRBD1. Germline loops: CDR1 MNHEY, CDR2 SMNVEV (reference sequence). J gave up 7 bases and V 7 bases, and 13 bases lay outside the gene matches. The CDR3 runs 15 residues. CDR3 DNA sequence: TGTGCCAGCAAACCTTTGACAGGGATAGGGAATGAGCAGTTCTTC. It translates to CASKPLTGIGNEQFF.

The rearrangement links TRBV4-3 to TRBJ1-6; D not resolved. Germline V CDR1 and CDR2: LGHNA, YSLEER. V gave up 4 bases and J gave up 6 bases, with 10 bases separating them. The CDR3 loop spans 14 amino acids. In nucleotides, the CDR3 is TGCGCCAGCAGCCCCACTTTTCTTAATTCACCCCTCCACTTT. It is translated as CASSPTFLNSPLHF.

This clonotype was recorded a few times. The CDR3 end shows no conserved phenylalanine or tryptophan, and so a read error is likely. The rearrangement joins TRBV20-1 to TRBJ1-6; 7 nucleotides line up with TRBD1. Per the germline V gene, CDR1 is DFQATT and CDR2 is SNEGSKA (reference sequence). This CDR3 has 16 amino acids. V shed 2 bases and J 2 bases; nucleotides not matched to a gene: 6. CDR3 sequence reads: CSARTTGFAYNSPLHS. The CDR3 nucleotides read TGCAGTGCTAGAACGACAGGGTTCGCCTATAATTCACCCCTCCACTCT.